This T cell receptor (beta chain) was retrieved from a study of metastatic and nonmetastatic thyroid tumors. Turning to the study itself: Both malignant and benign thyroid patients supplied peripheral blood and tumor or nodule tissue samples, across which the repertoires of these patients were then compared.

Thyroid surgery was preceded by no treatment in any patient. This clone was recorded a few times. This may be a read error, as it is one base from a much larger clone. The CDR3 sequence is 15 residues long. The germline V gene encodes CDR1 SGDLS and CDR2 YYNGEE. V lost 4 bases, J lost 3 bases, and 16 bases lay in between. Via MiXCR, TCRdb re-called the PCR reads. The sample holds around 53,000 clones, approximately 17% seen once. Specimen: blood. The TCR was taken from a female donor with papillary thyroid cancer or a benign thyroid nodule (not recorded which). Some clones in this sample may be carry-over from other donors' samples. The chain is built from TRBV9 and TRBJ2-5, with D perhaps matching TRBD1 or TRBD2 (5 bases each). In DNA form, the CDR3 reads TGTGCCAGCAGCTTGGACTTCTTGGGGGAAGAGACCCAGTACTTC. Translating it yields CASSLDFLGEETQYF.